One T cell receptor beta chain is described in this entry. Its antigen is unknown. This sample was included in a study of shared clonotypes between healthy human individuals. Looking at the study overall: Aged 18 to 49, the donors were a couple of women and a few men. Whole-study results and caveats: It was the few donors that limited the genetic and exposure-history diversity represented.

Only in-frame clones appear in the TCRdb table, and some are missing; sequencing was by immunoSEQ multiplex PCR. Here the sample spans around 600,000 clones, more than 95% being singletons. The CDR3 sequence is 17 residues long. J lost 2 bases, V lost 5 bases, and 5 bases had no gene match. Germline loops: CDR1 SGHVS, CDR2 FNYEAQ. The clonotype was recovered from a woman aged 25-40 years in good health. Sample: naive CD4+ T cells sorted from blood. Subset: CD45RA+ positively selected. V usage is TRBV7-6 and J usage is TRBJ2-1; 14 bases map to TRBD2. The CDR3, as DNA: TGTGCCAGCAGCCAGGGACTAGCGGGAGACGCCTACAATGAGCAGTTCTTC. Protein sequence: CASSQGLAGDAYNEQFF. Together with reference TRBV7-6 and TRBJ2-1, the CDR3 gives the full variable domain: GAGVSQSPRYKVTKRGQDVALRCDPISGHVSLYWYRQALGQGPEFLTYFNYEAQQDKSGLPNDRFSAERPEGSISTLTIQRTEQRDSAMYRCASSQGLAGDAYNEQFFGPGTRLTVL.